Following are 29 T cell receptor beta chains from one sample sequenced in a study of T cells after posttransplantation cyclophosphamide. Generated by immunoSEQ multiplex PCR, the TCRdb table keeps only in-frame clones and is missing some. The sample gives fewer than 20,000 clones, roughly 80% of which show up once; about 2.8% is in the top ten. Controls had myeloablative marrow grafts with methotrexate and calcineurin inhibitor, sampled at 1 year. The source was PBMCs, collected 441 days after allogeneic stem cell transplant with calcineurin inhibitor and methotrexate. The receptors stem from a male patient between 25 and 39 years old who received an allogeneic stem cell transplant from an unrelated donor, was CMV-positive, and had acute and chronic GVHD. A subset of T cells may come from the graft donor.

This chain uses TRBV6-5 with TRBJ1-1; D is unclear. The CDR3 is 13 amino acids. CDR1 MNHEY and CDR2 SVGAGI come from the germline V gene. V was trimmed by 6 bases and J by 0 bases, leaving 8 bases between them. The CDR3 coding sequence is TGTGCCAGCAGCTACCGGGTGAACACTGAAGCTTTCTTT. This translates into CASSYRVNTEAFF.

This clone was counted between two and nine times. This chain links TRBV7-8 with TRBJ1-1; a possible D gene is TRBD1 (5 bases). This CDR3 contains 15 residues. Trimming shortened V by 5 bases and J by 2 bases, and 15 bases separated the two germline ends. Germline V gene data show CDR1 as SGHVS and CDR2 as FQNEAQ. This CDR3 is CASSDYRIGNTEAFF. As DNA, the CDR3 is TGTGCCAGCAGCGATTACAGGATAGGAAACACTGAAGCTTTCTTT.

This CDR3 is CASNWASSVYNEQFF. DNA for the CDR3: TGTGCCAGCAACTGGGCCTCATCCGTTTACAATGAGCAGTTCTTC. V usage is TRBV11-1 and J usage is TRBJ2-1, with D unresolved. V was shortened by 7 bases and J by 4 bases, with 17 bases between the two germline ends. The CDR3 consists of 15 residues. Germline CDR1 SGHAT, CDR2 FQDESV (reference sequence).

The rearrangement uses TRBV29-1 and TRBJ1-1, with D unresolved. The CDR3 loop spans 11 amino acids. Germline lookup yields CDR1 SQVTM and CDR2 ANQGSEA. Trimming took 8 bases from V and 5 from J, leaving 12 bases between them. This CDR3 is CSFRFLTEAFF. CDR3 nucleotide sequence: TGCAGCTTCCGTTTTCTGACTGAAGCTTTCTTT.

This chain uses TRBV5-1 with TRBJ1-4; TRBD1 matches 8 bases. Germline V CDR1 and CDR2: SGHRS, YFSETQ. Losses at the gene ends were 4 bases for V and 2 bases for J; bases not matched to a gene: 7. The CDR3 sequence is 16 residues long. The CDR3 region has the DNA TGCGCCAGCAGCGGACAGGGCGCTTTCACTAATGAAAAACTGTTTTTT. This gives the protein CASSGQGAFTNEKLFF.

The V call is TRBV7-9, the J call TRBJ1-4, with D unresolved. CDR1 and CDR2 (germline): SEHNR, FQNEAQ (reference sequence). Trimming cost V 5 bases and J 5 bases, with 9 bases left between them. This CDR3 is built from 13 residues. This CDR3 reads CASSQVGNEKLFF. The CDR3 DNA follows: TGTGCCAGCAGCCAAGTGGGCAATGAAAAACTGTTTTTT. The whole variable domain, filled in from reference TRBV7-9 and TRBJ1-4, reads DTGVSQNPRHKITKRGQNVTFRCDPISEHNRLYWYRQTLGQGPEFLTYFQNEAQLEKSRLLSDRFSAERPKGSFSTLEIQRTEQGDSAMYLCASSQVGNEKLFFGSGTQLSVL.

This clone is medium-sized by share. The chain couples TRBV5-1 to TRBJ2-7; D is possibly TRBD2 (6 bases). In germline, CDR1 is SGHRS, CDR2 YFSETQ. This CDR3 spans 14 amino acids. Deletions cut 1 base from V and 5 bases from J, with 13 bases between. As DNA, the CDR3 is TGCGCCAGCAGCTTGTCGGGAGCAGGCGACGAGCAGTACTTC. Translated, it gives CASSLSGAGDEQYF.

The count of this clone is one. V gene TRBV28 combines with J gene TRBJ2-3; TRBD2 agrees at 14 bases. Germline values: CDR1 MDHEN, CDR2 SYDVKM. The V segment lost 6 bases and the J segment 4 bases; nucleotides outside the gene matches: 6. The length of the CDR3 is 16 residues. The CDR3 is CASSPGLAGGADTQYF. Here the CDR3 DNA reads TGTGCCAGCAGCCCCGGACTAGCGGGGGGAGCAGATACGCAGTATTTT. Full variable domain (outside the CDR3, taken from reference TRBV28 and TRBJ2-3): DVKVTQSSRYLVKRTGEKVFLECVQDMDHENMFWYRQDPGLGLRLIYFSYDVKMKEKGDIPEGYSVSREKKERFSLILESASTNQTSMYLCASSPGLAGGADTQYFGPGTRLTVL.

V usage is TRBV6-1 and J usage is TRBJ1-6; TRBD1 matches 9 bases. This CDR3 region has 14 residues. The trim removed 8 bases at V and 10 bases at J, leaving 9 bases unmatched. The germline V gene has CDR1 MNHNS and CDR2 SASEGT. CDR3 in DNA: TGTGCCAGCCAACGGACAGGGGACTCCTCACCCCTCCACTTT. This gives the protein CASQRTGDSSPLHF.

The V and J genes are TRBV11-3 and TRBJ2-1, with D uncertain. Trimming took 1 base from V and 4 from J, leaving 8 bases between them. Looked up from germline, CDR1 is SGHNT and CDR2 is YENEEA. This CDR3 has 14 amino acids. CDR3: CASSLVGGYNEQFF. In DNA form, the CDR3 reads TGTGCCAGCAGCTTAGTAGGCGGATACAATGAGCAGTTCTTC.

This sequence joins TRBV30 and TRBJ2-7, with 9 nucleotides matching TRBD2. V was clipped by 5 bases and J by 1 base; unmatched bases: 6. The CDR3 extends over 14 amino acids. Germline V CDR1 and CDR2: GTSNPN, SVGIG (reference sequence). The CDR3 region is CAWWSGRSSYEQYF. For the CDR3, the DNA is TGTGCCTGGTGGAGCGGGAGGTCTTCCTACGAGCAGTACTTC.

The chain employs TRBV29-1 and TRBJ2-7; the match to TRBD1 covers 9 bases. From germline, CDR1 is SQVTM and CDR2 ANQGSEA. This CDR3 contains 17 residues. V lost 8 bases to trimming and J lost 3 bases; unmatched junction nucleotides: 20. The CDR3 region is CSSVPAIRTGVSYEQYF. Here the CDR3 DNA reads TGCAGCTCCGTACCCGCGATCCGGACAGGGGTCAGCTACGAGCAGTACTTC.

The DNA for the CDR3 is TGTGCCAGCAGTCTGGGCCAGCGCAATCAGCCCCAGCATTTT. Protein sequence: CASSLGQRNQPQHF. The V call is TRBV6-5, the J call TRBJ1-5; D is undetermined. Germline CDR1 reads MNHEY; CDR2 reads SVGAGI. The CDR3 sequence is 14 residues long. Trimming removed 5 bases at V and 2 bases at J, with 10 bases between.

The V gene is TRBV29-1, the J gene TRBJ2-7, with a weak D call TRBD1 (6 bases). The germline V and J ends were trimmed by 2 bases and 2 bases, with 7 bases remaining between them. This CDR3 comprises 12 residues. Germline V lookup: CDR1 SQVTM, CDR2 ANQGSEA. In DNA form, the CDR3 reads TGCAGCGTTGAATCAGGGGCCTACGAGCAGTACTTC. Protein: CSVESGAYEQYF.

The chain recombines TRBV11-3 with TRBJ1-1; perhaps TRBD1 as D (5 bases). The CDR3 is 14 amino acids. Germline loops: CDR1 SGHNT, CDR2 YENEEA. V dropped 1 base and J dropped 5 bases, with 11 bases sitting between them. CDR3 nucleotides: TGTGCCAGCAGCTTAGTCGGGACTTGGACTGAAGCTTTCTTT. It is translated as CASSLVGTWTEAFF. Supplemented by reference TRBV11-3 and TRBJ1-1, the full variable domain reads EAGVVQSPRYKIIEKKQPVAFWCNPISGHNTLYWYLQNLGQGPELLIRYENEEAVDDSQLPKDRFSAERLKGVDSTLKIQPAELGDSAVYLCASSLVGTWTEAFFGQGTRLTVV.

This sequence joins TRBV27 and TRBJ2-3; D is uncertain. The germline V and J ends were trimmed by 4 bases and 5 bases, with 10 bases remaining between them. Germline V gives CDR1 MNHEY, CDR2 SMNVEV (reference sequence). The CDR3 spans 13 residues. The CDR3: CASSSLGEDTQYF. The CDR3 DNA sequence: TGTGCCAGCAGTTCACTCGGTGAAGATACGCAGTATTTT.

CDR3 loop: CASSTSTGILSREQYF. In nucleotides, the CDR3 is TGTGCCAGCAGTACATCTACAGGGATTCTGTCTCGGGAGCAGTACTTC. This chain links TRBV2 with TRBJ2-7; D possibly corresponds to TRBD1 (6 bases). Trimming stripped 5 bases from V and 7 bases from J, with 24 bases between. Germline CDR1 is SNHLY and CDR2 is FYNNEI. The CDR3 is made up of 16 amino acids. Full variable domain (remainder filled in from reference TRBV2 and TRBJ2-7): EPEVTQTPSHQVTQMGQEVILRCVPISNHLYFYWYRQILGQKVEFLVSFYNNEISEKSEIFDDQFSVERPDGSNFTLKIRSTKLEDSAMYFCASSTSTGILSREQYFGPGTRLTVT.

The V gene is TRBV6-1, the J gene TRBJ1-5, with a tentative D call TRBD1 (6 bases). The CDR3 runs to 14 residues. Trimming shortened V by 8 bases and J by 2 bases, and 13 bases separated the two germline ends. Germline CDR1 MNHNS, CDR2 SASEGT. The CDR3 loop reads CASGGPGRNQPQHF. CDR3 in DNA: TGTGCCAGCGGGGGCCCAGGCCGCAATCAGCCCCAGCATTTT.

The J gene is TRBJ1-5, the V gene TRBV27; perhaps TRBD1 as D (5 bases). This CDR3 has 13 residues. Germline CDR1 is MNHEY and CDR2 is SMNVEV (reference sequence). The V end was cut by 6 bases, the J end by 7 bases, with 13 bases between. CDR3 residues: CASRKGFRQPQHF. The CDR3 coding sequence is TGTGCCAGCAGGAAGGGGTTTCGGCAGCCCCAGCATTTT.

The V gene is TRBV9, the J gene TRBJ2-2; D not resolved. This CDR3 spans 12 amino acids. The ends were cut back, 1 base at V and 11 bases at J, with 9 bases in the middle. Per the germline V gene, CDR1 is SGDLS and CDR2 is YYNGEE. As DNA, the CDR3 is TGTGCCAGCAGCGTAAGGAGTGGAGAGCTGTTTTTT. Its protein product is CASSVRSGELFF.

DNA for the CDR3: TGTGCCAGTAGAGGACAGGGAACAGATTACGAGCAGTACTTC. Translated: CASRGQGTDYEQYF. This chain joins TRBV19 and TRBJ2-7; TRBD1 aligns across 8 bases. V shed 6 bases, J shed 4 bases, and the junction held 8 bases outside the gene matches. The CDR3 is made up of 14 amino acids. From germline, CDR1 is LNHDA and CDR2 SQIVND (reference sequence).

This chain uses TRBV13 with TRBJ1-5; 11 bases are a match to TRBD1. Looked up from germline, CDR1 is PRHDT and CDR2 is FYEKMQ (reference sequence). The J segment lost 11 bases and the V segment lost 2 bases, leaving 11 bases of the junction unmatched. The CDR3 totals 16 residues. The CDR3 is CASSLTGTGGSEAQHF. The CDR3, as DNA: TGTGCCAGCAGCTTAACCGGGACAGGGGGTTCAGAGGCCCAGCATTTT.

This chain joins TRBV7-2 and TRBJ1-2; TRBD1 is a possible D gene (5 bases). Germline CDR1 SGHTA, CDR2 FQGNSA. Trimming took off 5 bases at V and 8 bases at J, with 27 bases between the two ends. This CDR3 has 17 residues. CDR3 residues: CASSLSIGGGKAAGYTF. CDR3 nucleotide sequence: TGTGCCAGCAGCCTATCCATCGGGGGGGGGAAGGCTGCCGGCTACACCTTC.

This clone was recorded only once. This chain uses TRBV5-1 with TRBJ2-7; 8 positions agree with TRBD1. This CDR3 has 13 residues. From germline, CDR1 is SGHRS and CDR2 YFSETQ. Trimming cost V 2 bases and J 3 bases; bases outside gene matches: 1. The CDR3 reads CASSLQGVYEQYF. The CDR3 nucleotides read TGCGCCAGCAGCTTACAGGGGGTCTACGAGCAGTACTTC.

The gene calls are TRBV9 and TRBJ1-2; 9 bases agree with TRBD1. CDR3 size: 18 residues. The trim removed 4 bases at V and 4 bases at J, leaving 17 bases unmatched. Per the germline V gene, CDR1 is SGDLS and CDR2 is YYNGEE. The CDR3 protein is CASSQRGTGSREGYGYTF. The CDR3 nucleotides read TGTGCCAGCAGCCAGAGGGGGACAGGGAGTCGAGAGGGCTATGGCTACACCTTC.

J is TRBJ2-7 and V is TRBV6-5; no definite D call. The CDR3 has 14 residues. Per the germline V gene, CDR1 is MNHEY and CDR2 is SVGAGI. Between the trimmed V and J ends, which lost 0 bases and 0 bases, there was a span of 6 bases. The CDR3 region is CASSYSGSSYEQYF. In DNA, the CDR3 is TGTGCCAGCAGTTACTCGGGCAGCTCCTACGAGCAGTACTTC.

V gene TRBV5-4 combines with J gene TRBJ2-7; tentative D call: TRBD2 (5 bases). This CDR3 contains 14 residues. V lost 5 bases to trimming and J lost 7 bases, with 19 bases between them. Germline V lookup: CDR1 SGHNT, CDR2 YYREEE (reference sequence). The CDR3 loop reads CASSVSGSRKEQYF. The CDR3 DNA is TGTGCCAGCAGTGTTTCGGGGAGCCGTAAAGAGCAGTACTTC.

The rearrangement uses TRBV11-2 and TRBJ2-5; 9 bases map to TRBD1. Germline CDR1 SGHAT, CDR2 FQNNGV. V was clipped by 3 bases and J by 0 bases; unmatched bases: 5. The CDR3 is 16 residues long. The CDR3 is CASSLTGGSNQETQYF. The CDR3 DNA reads as TGTGCCAGCAGCTTGACAGGGGGTTCGAACCAAGAGACCCAGTACTTC.

This sequence joins TRBV5-6 and TRBJ1-1, with D possibly TRBD1 on 5 matching bases. V dropped 4 bases and J dropped 0 bases, with 13 bases sitting between them. Germline values: CDR1 SGHDT, CDR2 YYEEEE. This CDR3 region has 15 residues. CDR3 coding DNA: TGTGCCAGCAGCCGCCCCTGGGGCATGAACACTGAAGCTTTCTTT. Translated: CASSRPWGMNTEAFF.